The rows below give T cell receptor beta chains drawn from one sample of a study of blood T cell repertoires in COVID-19. Measured with immunoSEQ multiplex PCR; TCRdb has only the in-frame clones, and not every one. The data show around 200,000 clones, about 90% seen once. The sequenced sample was peripheral blood. The receptor set was obtained from a young woman who had recovered from COVID-19. The CDR3 runs from the conserved cysteine through the conserved F or W. The order of the fields is D gene, V gene, clone size, J gene, CDR3 protein, CDR3 DNA. The D gene is left open where the match is weak. Rows may omit the clone size; those that give it use once, few, many or a size class.

TRBD1,TRBV7-3,.,TRBJ1-1,CASSQGGRNTEAFF,TGTGCCAGCAGCCAAGGGGGCCGGAACACTGAAGCTTTCTTT
.,TRBV9,.,TRBJ2-1,CASSVERELYNEQFF,TGTGCCAGCAGCGTAGAACGGGAGCTCTACAATGAGCAGTTCTTC
.,TRBV10-3,.,TRBJ1-2,CAISENPGSFYGYTF,TGTGCCATCAGTGAGAATCCAGGGTCCTTTTATGGCTACACCTTC
TRBD2,TRBV11-2,.,TRBJ2-4,CASSPGLAVQYF,TGTGCCAGCAGCCCCGGACTAGCAGTTCAGTACTTC
TRBD1,TRBV6-2/TRBV6-3,few,TRBJ1-2,CASSYFGQGGNGYTF,TGTGCCAGCAGTTACTTCGGACAGGGAGGGAATGGCTACACCTTC
.,TRBV5-4,.,TRBJ1-1,CASRPGGDYGDPEAFF,TGTGCCAGCAGGCCGGGGGGGGATTACGGGGATCCTGAAGCTTTCTTT
TRBD1,TRBV14,.,TRBJ1-1,CASSQVGRRDSEAFF,TGTGCCAGCAGCCAAGTAGGTAGGAGGGACAGTGAAGCTTTCTTT
.,TRBV5-1,.,TRBJ1-6,CASSLDGQATHSPLHF,TGCGCCAGCAGCTTGGATGGACAAGCTACTCATTCACCCCTCCACTTT
TRBD2,TRBV11-2,.,TRBJ2-1,CASSPRTSGIEQFF,TGTGCCAGCAGCCCGAGGACTAGCGGGATTGAGCAGTTCTTC
.,TRBV3-1/TRBV3-2,.,TRBJ2-6,CASSLKLFILVSGANVLTF,TGTGCCAGCAGCCTTAAATTATTTATACTGGTTTCTGGGGCCAACGTCCTGACTTTC
TRBD1,TRBV11-2,.,TRBJ2-7,CASSLEGTGAFREQYF,TGTGCCAGCAGCTTAGAGGGGACAGGTGCCTTTAGGGAGCAGTACTTC
.,TRBV19,.,TRBJ2-3,CASKTYSASLVDTQYF,TGTGCCAGTAAAACTTATAGCGCTAGTCTGGTAGATACGCAGTATTTT
TRBD1,TRBV28,.,TRBJ1-1,CASSIAGTGGGKTEAFF,TGTGCCAGCAGCATCGCCGGGACAGGGGGAGGGAAGACTGAAGCTTTCTTT
TRBD2,TRBV4-3,.,TRBJ2-7,CASSQERGVGSYEQYF,TGCGCCAGCAGCCAAGAGCGGGGGGTAGGCTCCTACGAGCAGTACTTC
TRBD2,TRBV9,.,TRBJ2-7,CASSVGEREPSYEQYF,TGTGCCAGCAGCGTAGGAGAGCGGGAGCCCTCCTACGAGCAGTACTTC
TRBD1,TRBV7-2,.,TRBJ1-1,CASSLLMGQGDTEAFF,TGTGCCAGCAGCTTGCTTATGGGACAGGGGGACACTGAAGCTTTCTTT
.,TRBV27,.,TRBJ2-1,CASSRPGGWNEQFF,TGTGCCAGCAGTCGCCCAGGGGGGTGGAATGAGCAGTTCTTC
.,TRBV7-7,.,TRBJ2-5,CASSSVYVGGAQKETQYF,TGTGCCAGCAGCTCCGTCTATGTGGGAGGCGCCCAAAAGGAGACCCAGTACTTC
.,TRBV19,.,TRBJ2-7,CASSIGLNQYF,TGTGCCAGTAGTATCGGACTGAATCAGTACTTC
.,TRBV30,.,TRBJ1-5,CAWKQDSNQPQHF,TGTGCCTGGAAGCAAGATAGCAATCAGCCCCAGCATTTT
.,TRBV19,.,TRBJ2-3,CASSRLGGTDTQYF,TGTGCCAGTAGTCGACTAGGGGGCACAGATACGCAGTATTTT
.,TRBV6-2/TRBV6-3,.,TRBJ1-1,CASSDRSYTEAFF,TGTGCCAGCAGTGACAGGTCTTACACTGAAGCTTTCTTT
.,TRBV12-3/TRBV12-4,.,TRBJ2-7,CASSLDYRYEQYF,TGTGCCAGCAGTTTAGACTACCGCTACGAGCAGTACTTC
.,TRBV6-5,few,TRBJ2-7,CASTPRHSPYEQYF,TGTGCCAGCACCCCCCGGCACAGTCCCTACGAGCAGTACTTC
TRBD1,TRBV5-8,.,TRBJ2-1,CASSGYGTGGFNEQFF,TGTGCCAGCAGCGGATACGGGACAGGGGGTTTCAATGAGCAGTTCTTC
.,TRBV7-9,once,TRBJ1-1,CASSFGAIEAFF,TGTGCCAGCAGCTTTGGTGCTATTGAAGCTTTCTTT
.,TRBV27,.,TRBJ1-1,CASSLLGATEAFF,TGTGCCAGCAGCCTGTTGGGGGCCACTGAAGCTTTCTTT
.,TRBV10-3,.,TRBJ2-7,CAISESTRGSYEQYF,TGTGCCATCAGTGAGTCGACTCGAGGTTCCTACGAGCAGTACTTC
TRBD2,TRBV2,once,TRBJ2-5,CASRFGILAGGLETQYF,TGTGCCAGCAGATTCGGGATACTAGCGGGAGGGTTGGAGACCCAGTACTTC
TRBD1,TRBV27,.,TRBJ1-2,CASSLSGQGRRRYTF,TGTGCCAGCAGTTTATCCGGACAGGGGAGGAGGCGCTACACCTTC
.,TRBV6-2/TRBV6-3,.,TRBJ2-7,CASSYVTGPYEQYF,TGTGCCAGCAGTTACGTGACAGGACCCTACGAGCAGTACTTC
.,TRBV18,.,TRBJ2-3,CASSPPGGGTDTQYF,TGTGCCAGCTCACCACCGGGCGGGGGCACAGATACGCAGTATTTT
TRBD2,TRBV6-2/TRBV6-3,.,TRBJ2-3,CASSLAGLSTDTQYF,TGTGCCAGCAGTTTAGCGGGACTCTCCACAGATACGCAGTATTTT
.,TRBV6-6,.,TRBJ1-1,CASSYHRLGEAFF,TGTGCCAGCAGTTACCATCGACTTGGTGAAGCTTTCTTT
.,TRBV25-1,.,TRBJ2-2,CASSSGGVGTGELFF,TGTGCCAGCAGTTCTGGCGGAGTCGGGACCGGGGAGCTGTTTTTT
TRBD2,TRBV9,.,TRBJ2-7,CASSPASGRLYEQYF,TGTGCCAGCAGCCCCGCTAGCGGAAGACTCTACGAGCAGTACTTC
.,TRBV19,.,TRBJ2-7,CASRVGGSAEQYF,TGTGCCAGTAGGGTTGGGGGGAGCGCCGAGCAGTACTTC
TRBD1,TRBV30,.,TRBJ2-3,CAWSVQGGVDTQYF,TGTGCCTGGAGTGTACAGGGGGGAGTGGATACGCAGTATTTT
.,TRBV19,.,TRBJ1-1,CASQYREGTTQEAFF,TGTGCCAGCCAGTATAGAGAGGGGACAACACAAGAAGCTTTCTTT
.,TRBV4-3,.,TRBJ1-6,CASSQTEDGYSPLHF,TGCGCCAGCAGCCAGACGGAGGACGGCTATTCACCCCTCCACTTT
.,TRBV4-1,once,TRBJ2-3,CASSQAGAPSTDTQYF,TGCGCCAGCAGCCAAGCAGGGGCCCCTAGCACAGATACGCAGTATTTT
.,TRBV2,.,TRBJ1-2,CASRGAGYGYTF,TGTGCCAGCAGGGGGGCGGGCTATGGCTACACCTTC
.,TRBV21-1,.,TRBJ1-3,CASSKARRGSGNTIYF,TGTGCCAGCAGCAAAGCGCGACGAGGATCTGGAAACACCATATATTTT
.,TRBV6-2/TRBV6-3,.,TRBJ2-2,CASSSALTGLFF,TGTGCCAGCAGTTCTGCCCTCACTGGGCTGTTTTTT
.,TRBV18,.,TRBJ1-5,CASSPIGEGGQPQHF,TGTGCCAGCTCACCAATTGGGGAGGGAGGTCAGCCCCAGCATTTT
.,TRBV2,.,TRBJ1-5,CASSQDRNNQPQHF,TGTGCCAGCAGTCAGGACAGAAACAATCAGCCCCAGCATTTT
TRBD2,TRBV25-1,once,TRBJ2-3,CASSGLGREASTDTQYF,TGTGCCAGCAGTGGACTGGGGCGGGAGGCAAGCACAGATACGCAGTATTTT
.,TRBV6-5,few,TRBJ2-5,CASSLGALQETQYF,TGTGCCAGCAGCTTGGGGGCCCTTCAAGAGACCCAGTACTTC
.,TRBV7-9,.,TRBJ1-6,CASSATRTRGLGSPLHF,TGTGCCAGCAGCGCGACTAGAACCCGAGGGCTCGGTTCACCCCTCCACTTT
.,TRBV6-5,.,TRBJ1-2,CASSYVGGGYGYTF,TGTGCCAGCAGTTACGTGGGGGGAGGGTATGGCTACACCTTC
TRBD1,TRBV13,.,TRBJ2-3,CASSLGGLGQGMTDTQYF,TGTGCCAGCAGCTTAGGGGGGCTGGGACAGGGGATGACAGATACGCAGTATTTT